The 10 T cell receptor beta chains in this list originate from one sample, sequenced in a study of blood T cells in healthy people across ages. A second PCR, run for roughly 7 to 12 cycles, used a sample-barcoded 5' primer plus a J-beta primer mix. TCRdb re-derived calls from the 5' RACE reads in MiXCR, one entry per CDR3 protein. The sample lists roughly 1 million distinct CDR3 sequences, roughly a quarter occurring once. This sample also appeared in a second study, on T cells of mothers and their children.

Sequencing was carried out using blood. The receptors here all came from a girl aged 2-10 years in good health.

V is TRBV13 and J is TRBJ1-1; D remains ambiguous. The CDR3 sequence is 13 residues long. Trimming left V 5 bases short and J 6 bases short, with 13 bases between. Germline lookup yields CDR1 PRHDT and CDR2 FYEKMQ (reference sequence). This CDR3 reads CASSTLSGSEAFF. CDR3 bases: TGTGCCAGCAGCACCCTTAGTGGTTCTGAAGCTTTCTTT.

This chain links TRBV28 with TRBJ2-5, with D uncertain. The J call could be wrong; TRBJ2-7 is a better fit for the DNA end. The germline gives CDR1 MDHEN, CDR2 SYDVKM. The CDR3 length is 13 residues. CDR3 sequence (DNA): TGTGCCAGTTTACCCAGGAGCTCCTACGAGCAGTACTTC. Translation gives CASLPRSSYEQYF.

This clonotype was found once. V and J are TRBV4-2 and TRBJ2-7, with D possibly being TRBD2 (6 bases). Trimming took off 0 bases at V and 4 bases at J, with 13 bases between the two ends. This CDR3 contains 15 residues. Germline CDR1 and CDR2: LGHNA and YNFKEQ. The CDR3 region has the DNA TGTGCCAGCAGCCAAGATACGGGACTTTTGTACGAGCAGTACTTC. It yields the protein CASSQDTGLLYEQYF.

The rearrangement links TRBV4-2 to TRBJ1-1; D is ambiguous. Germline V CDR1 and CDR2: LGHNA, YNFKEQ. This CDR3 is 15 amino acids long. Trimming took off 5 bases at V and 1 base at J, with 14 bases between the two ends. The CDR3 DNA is TGTGCCAGCAGCACACAGACCCTTTCGAACACTGAAGCTTTCTTT. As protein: CASSTQTLSNTEAFF.

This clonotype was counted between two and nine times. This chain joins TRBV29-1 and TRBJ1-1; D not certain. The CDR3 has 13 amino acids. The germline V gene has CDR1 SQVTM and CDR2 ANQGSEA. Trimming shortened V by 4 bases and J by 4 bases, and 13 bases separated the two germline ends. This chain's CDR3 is CSVVGNWGTEAFF. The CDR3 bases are TGCAGCGTTGTGGGCAACTGGGGCACTGAAGCTTTCTTT.

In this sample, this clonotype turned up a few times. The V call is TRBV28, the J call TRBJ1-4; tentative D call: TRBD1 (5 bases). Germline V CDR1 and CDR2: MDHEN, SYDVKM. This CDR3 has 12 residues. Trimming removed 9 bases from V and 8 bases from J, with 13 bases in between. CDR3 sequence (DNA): TGTGCCAGTACCGCAGGGAGGGAAAAACTGTTTTTT. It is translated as CASTAGREKLFF.

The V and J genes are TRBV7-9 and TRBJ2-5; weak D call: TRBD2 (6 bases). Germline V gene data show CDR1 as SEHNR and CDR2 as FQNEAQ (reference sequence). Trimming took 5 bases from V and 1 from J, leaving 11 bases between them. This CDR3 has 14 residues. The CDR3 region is CASSPGRGQETQYF. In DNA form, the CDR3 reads TGTGCCAGCAGCCCTGGGCGGGGCCAAGAGACCCAGTACTTC.

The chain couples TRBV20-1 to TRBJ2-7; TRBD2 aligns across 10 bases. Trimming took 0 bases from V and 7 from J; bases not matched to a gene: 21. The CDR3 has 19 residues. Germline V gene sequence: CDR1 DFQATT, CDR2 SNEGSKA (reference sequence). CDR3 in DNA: TGCAGTGCTAGAGATCTAGGGACTAGCGTAGGAAACGGCGGGAGGGAGCAGTACTTC. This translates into CSARDLGTSVGNGGREQYF.

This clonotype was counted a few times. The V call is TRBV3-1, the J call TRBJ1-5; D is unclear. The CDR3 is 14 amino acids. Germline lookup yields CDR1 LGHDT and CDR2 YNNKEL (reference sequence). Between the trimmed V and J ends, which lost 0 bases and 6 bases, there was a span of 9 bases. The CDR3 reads CASSQDGIPQPQHF. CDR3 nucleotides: TGTGCCAGCAGCCAAGACGGAATTCCTCAGCCCCAGCATTTT.

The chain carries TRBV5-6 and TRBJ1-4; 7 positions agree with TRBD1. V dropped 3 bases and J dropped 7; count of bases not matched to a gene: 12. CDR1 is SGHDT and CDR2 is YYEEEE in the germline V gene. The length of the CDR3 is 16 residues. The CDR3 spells CASSWRVRQGGEKLFF. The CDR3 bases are TGTGCCAGCAGCTGGAGGGTTCGACAGGGAGGTGAAAAACTGTTTTTT.